One sample yielded the 13 T cell receptor beta chains listed below, sequenced in a study of control samples from healthy donors and cancer patients. Sequenced by immunoSEQ multiplex PCR; TCRdb stores in-frame clones only, minus some. The sample records approximately 52,000 clones, roughly 88% being singletons. Material for sequencing was blood. The source is a man aged 45-65 years in good health.

This chain links TRBV19 with TRBJ1-5; possibly TRBD1 for D (6 bases). Germline loops: CDR1 LNHDA, CDR2 SQIVND (reference sequence). The CDR3 spans 16 residues. Trimming pared 5 bases from V and 4 bases from J, leaving 18 bases between. The CDR3 nucleotides read TGTGCCAGTAGTGTTAGAGGGGGATCTACAAATCAGCCCCAGCATTTT. It specifies CASSVRGGSTNQPQHF.

The chain links TRBV7-2 to TRBJ2-3; D possibly matches TRBD1 or TRBD2 (5 bases each). Germline V gene data show CDR1 as SGHTA and CDR2 as FQGNSA. This CDR3 has 15 residues. Trimming took 2 bases from V and 6 from J, leaving 15 bases between them. Here the CDR3 DNA reads TGTGCCAGCAGCTTATTAGGTCCCGGGGCGGATACGCAGTATTTT. Residues: CASSLLGPGADTQYF.

J is TRBJ2-7 and V is TRBV27, with 7 nucleotides matching TRBD1. Per germline, CDR1 MNHEY and CDR2 SMNVEV (reference sequence). The CDR3 extends over 13 amino acids. V lost 5 bases, J lost 2 bases, and 3 bases stayed unmatched. CDR3 region: CASSIGQAYEQYF. DNA of the CDR3: TGTGCCAGCAGTATCGGACAGGCCTACGAGCAGTACTTC.

The chain joins TRBV6-6 to TRBJ1-2, with a possible D match to TRBD1 (5 bases). V was shortened by 6 bases and J by 4 bases, with 6 bases between the two germline ends. The germline V gene has CDR1 MNHNY and CDR2 SVGAGI (reference sequence). The CDR3 is made up of 11 amino acids. DNA of the CDR3: TGTGCCAGCAGGGACATCTATGGCTACACCTTC. Amino acid sequence: CASRDIYGYTF.

This chain joins TRBV5-1 and TRBJ1-1; tentative D call: TRBD1 (6 bases). Per germline, CDR1 SGHRS and CDR2 YFSETQ. The V end was cut by 0 bases, the J end by 4 bases, with 13 bases between. This CDR3 region has 15 residues. This chain's CDR3 is CASSLATGMGTEAFF. The CDR3 DNA is TGCGCCAGCAGCTTGGCCACAGGGATGGGCACTGAAGCTTTCTTT. The complete variable domain, with remaining parts taken from reference TRBV5-1 and TRBJ1-1, reads KAGVTQTPRYLIKTRGQQVTLSCSPISGHRSVSWYQQTPGQGLQFLFEYFSETQRNKGNFPGRFSGRQFSNSRSEMNVSTLELGDSALYLCASSLATGMGTEAFFGQGTRLTVV.

The DNA of the CDR3 is TGTGCCAGCCGGGACTCTTTTCAAGAGCAGTTCTTC. Protein sequence: CASRDSFQEQFF. J is TRBJ2-1 and V is TRBV2; maybe TRBD2 (6 bases). Germline V gene sequence: CDR1 SNHLY, CDR2 FYNNEI. V shed 8 bases and J shed 10 bases, with 15 bases lying between them. The CDR3 spans 12 residues.

In this sample, this clone turned up once. This sequence joins TRBV27 and TRBJ1-1; tentative D call: TRBD1 (6 bases). The CDR3 length is 15 residues. The germline gives CDR1 MNHEY, CDR2 SMNVEV (reference sequence). The V gene lost 5 bases and the J gene lost 3 bases, with 16 bases spanning the gap. The CDR3 DNA is TGTGCCAGCAGTCGTCTTACAGGGACATACACTGAAGCTTTCTTT. Amino acids: CASSRLTGTYTEAFF.

In its sample, this clone was seen a few times. V gene TRBV6-2 or TRBV6-3 combines with J gene TRBJ2-7, with TRBD2 identical over 11 bases. CDR1 and CDR2 from the germline V gene are MNHEY and SVGEGT. This CDR3 spans 14 amino acids. J was trimmed by 4 bases and V by 5 bases; bases with no gene match: 4. The CDR3 DNA reads as TGTGCCAGCAGTCTGACTAGCGGGACATACGAGCAGTACTTC. Its protein product is CASSLTSGTYEQYF.

Notes on this clone: The junction and the germline gene differ at one end; a read error may be behind it. The V gene is TRBV10-2, the J gene TRBJ2-1, with 8 bases that match TRBD2. The germline V gene encodes CDR1 WSHSY and CDR2 SAAADI. The CDR3 has 11 amino acids. This CDR3 is CASSGFGRALF. As DNA, the CDR3 is TGCGCCAGCAGTGGCTTCGGGAGGGCGCTCTTC.

This clone was seen only once. The chain employs TRBV18 and TRBJ1-2; 8 nucleotides line up with TRBD1. CDR1 KGHSH and CDR2 LQKENI come from the germline V gene. Trimming removed 0 bases from V and 6 bases from J; junction bases left unmatched: 15. The CDR3 is 18 residues long. The CDR3 here is CASSPPRGQDRDFDGYTF. For the CDR3, the DNA is TGTGCCAGCTCACCACCGAGGGGGCAGGACAGGGATTTTGATGGCTACACCTTC.

The chain uses TRBV15 and TRBJ2-5; tentative D call: TRBD1 (6 bases). Germline CDR1 is LNHNV and CDR2 is YYDKDF (reference sequence). The V end lost 1 base, the J end lost 1 base, and 10 bases lay between the germline ends. CDR3 length: 15 amino acids. The CDR3 DNA is TGTGCCACCAGCAGAGTCGGGACACTCCAAGAGACCCAGTACTTC. It translates to CATSRVGTLQETQYF. Variable domain in full (rest from reference TRBV15 and TRBJ2-5): DAMVIQNPRYQVTQFGKPVTLSCSQTLNHNVMYWYQQKSSQAPKLLFHYYDKDFNNEADTPDNFQSRRPNTSFCFLDIRSPGLGDTAMYLCATSRVGTLQETQYFGPGTRLLVL.

The chain couples TRBV28 to TRBJ2-7; 10 bases line up with TRBD1. There are 17 residues in the CDR3. Germline lookup yields CDR1 MDHEN and CDR2 SYDVKM. The junction had 11 bases not matched to a gene; V was cut back by 5 bases and J by 1 base. CDR3 residues: CASSPLEGDRGSYEQYF. CDR3 in DNA: TGTGCCAGCAGTCCACTAGAGGGGGACAGGGGTTCCTACGAGCAGTACTTC.

In its sample, this clone was seen a few times. This rearrangement joins TRBV19 to TRBJ2-7; 8 nucleotides agree with TRBD1. Germline-derived CDR1 and CDR2 are LNHDA and SQIVND (reference sequence). This CDR3 is built from 15 residues. J was trimmed by 6 bases and V by 1 base; bases with no gene match: 8. The CDR3 bases are TGTGCCAGTAGTATAGGGACAGGGATGGGAATCGAGCAGTACTTC. Its translation: CASSIGTGMGIEQYF.